The 6 T cell receptor beta chains below all came from one sample that was sequenced in a study of blood T cell repertoires in COVID-19. Libraries were prepared by immunoSEQ multiplex PCR; TCRdb keeps only in-frame clonotypes and omits some of them. The data hold about 120,000 clones, with over 75% observed a single time. Sequencing used peripheral blood. The receptors derive from a man aged 60-69 years with active or convalescent COVID-19.

The chain links TRBV11-2 to TRBJ2-3; weak D call: TRBD2 (6 bases). The CDR3 runs 17 residues. V was pared by 2 bases and J by 0 bases, with 15 bases between. Germline assignment: CDR1 SGHAT and CDR2 FQNNGV. The DNA for the CDR3 is TGTGCCAGCAGCTTAATACCGGCTAGCGAAAGCACAGATACGCAGTATTTT. Residues: CASSLIPASESTDTQYF.

This clone turned up a few times. This chain links TRBV7-9 with TRBJ2-7, with D possibly matching TRBD2 (6 bases). Germline CDR1 is SEHNR and CDR2 is FQNEAQ (reference sequence). Trimming removed 4 bases at V and 7 bases at J, with 17 bases between. CDR3 length: 14 amino acids. The CDR3 spells CASSSRNSGGEQYF. The CDR3 nucleotides read TGTGCCAGCAGCTCTAGGAATAGCGGCGGAGAGCAGTACTTC.

This chain joins TRBV2 and TRBJ2-7, with TRBD2 identical over 15 bases. The CDR3 is 15 residues long. V was pared by 6 bases and J by 3 bases, with 3 bases of the junction left unmatched. The germline V gene encodes CDR1 SNHLY and CDR2 FYNNEI. The CDR3 loop reads CASREGLAGGYEQYF. The CDR3 nucleotides are TGTGCCAGCAGGGAGGGACTAGCGGGAGGCTACGAGCAGTACTTC.

The J gene is TRBJ2-7, the V gene TRBV27; 10 bases map to TRBD1. CDR1 and CDR2 (germline): MNHEY, SMNVEV (reference sequence). The J segment lost 4 bases and the V segment lost 5 bases, leaving 8 bases of the junction unmatched. CDR3 length: 15 residues. Here the CDR3 reads CASSRKWTGGYEQYF. The CDR3, as DNA: TGTGCCAGCAGTCGGAAATGGACAGGGGGATACGAGCAGTACTTC.

This rearrangement joins TRBV4-3 to TRBJ2-7; 10 nucleotides line up with TRBD2. The V and J ends lost 0 bases and 12 bases, in that order; junction bases with no gene match: 11. The CDR3 is 15 amino acids. Germline V gene data show CDR1 as LGHNA and CDR2 as YSLEER. The CDR3 loop reads CASSQDLASGSRRYF. The DNA of the CDR3 is TGCGCCAGCAGCCAAGACCTGGCTAGCGGGAGTCGGCGGTACTTC.

The table lists this clone with a count of one. V gene TRBV6-5 combines with J gene TRBJ2-7; 11 bases are shared with TRBD2. V gave up 2 bases and J gave up 4 bases; unmatched junction bases: 7. CDR1 and CDR2 (germline): MNHEY, SVGAGI. The CDR3 is made up of 16 amino acids. CDR3 DNA sequence: TGTGCCAGCAGTTACGCCGGGACTAGCGGTAGATACGAGCAGTACTTC. Translating gives CASSYAGTSGRYEQYF.